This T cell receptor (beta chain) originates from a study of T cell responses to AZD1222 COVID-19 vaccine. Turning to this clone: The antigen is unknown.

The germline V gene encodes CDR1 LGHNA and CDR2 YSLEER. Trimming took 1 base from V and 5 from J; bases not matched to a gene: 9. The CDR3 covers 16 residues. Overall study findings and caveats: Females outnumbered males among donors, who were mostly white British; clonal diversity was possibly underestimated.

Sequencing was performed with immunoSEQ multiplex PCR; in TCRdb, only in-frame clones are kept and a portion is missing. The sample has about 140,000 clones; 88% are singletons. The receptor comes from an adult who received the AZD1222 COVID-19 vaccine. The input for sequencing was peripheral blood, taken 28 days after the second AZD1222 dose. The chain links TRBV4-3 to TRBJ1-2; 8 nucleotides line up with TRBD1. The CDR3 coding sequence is TGCGCCAGCAGCCAAGGCTACGGGACAGGCCAATATGGCTACACCTTC. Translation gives CASSQGYGTGQYGYTF.